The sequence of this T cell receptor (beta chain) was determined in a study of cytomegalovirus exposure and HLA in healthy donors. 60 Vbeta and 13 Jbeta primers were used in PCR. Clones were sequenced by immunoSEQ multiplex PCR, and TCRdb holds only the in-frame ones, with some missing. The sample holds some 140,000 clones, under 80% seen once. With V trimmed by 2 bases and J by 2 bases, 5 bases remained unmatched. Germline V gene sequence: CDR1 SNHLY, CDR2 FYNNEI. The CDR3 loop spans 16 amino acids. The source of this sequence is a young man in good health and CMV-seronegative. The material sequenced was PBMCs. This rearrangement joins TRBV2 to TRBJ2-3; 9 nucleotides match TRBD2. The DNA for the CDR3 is TGTGCCAGCAGTGAACCGCCTAGCGGGATCACAGATACGCAGTATTTT. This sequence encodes CASSEPPSGITDTQYF.